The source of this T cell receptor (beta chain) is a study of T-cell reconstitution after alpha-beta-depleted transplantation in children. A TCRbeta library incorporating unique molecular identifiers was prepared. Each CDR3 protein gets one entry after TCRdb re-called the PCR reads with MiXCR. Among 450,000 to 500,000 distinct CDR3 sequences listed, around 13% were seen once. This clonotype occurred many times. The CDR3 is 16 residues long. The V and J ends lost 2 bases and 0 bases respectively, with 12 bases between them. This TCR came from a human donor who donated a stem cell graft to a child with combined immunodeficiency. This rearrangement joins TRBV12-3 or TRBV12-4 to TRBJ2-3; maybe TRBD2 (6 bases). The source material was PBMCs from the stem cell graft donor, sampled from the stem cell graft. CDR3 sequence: CASSLIALASTDTQYF. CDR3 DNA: TGTGCCAGCAGTTTAATCGCACTAGCTAGCACAGATACGCAGTATTTT.